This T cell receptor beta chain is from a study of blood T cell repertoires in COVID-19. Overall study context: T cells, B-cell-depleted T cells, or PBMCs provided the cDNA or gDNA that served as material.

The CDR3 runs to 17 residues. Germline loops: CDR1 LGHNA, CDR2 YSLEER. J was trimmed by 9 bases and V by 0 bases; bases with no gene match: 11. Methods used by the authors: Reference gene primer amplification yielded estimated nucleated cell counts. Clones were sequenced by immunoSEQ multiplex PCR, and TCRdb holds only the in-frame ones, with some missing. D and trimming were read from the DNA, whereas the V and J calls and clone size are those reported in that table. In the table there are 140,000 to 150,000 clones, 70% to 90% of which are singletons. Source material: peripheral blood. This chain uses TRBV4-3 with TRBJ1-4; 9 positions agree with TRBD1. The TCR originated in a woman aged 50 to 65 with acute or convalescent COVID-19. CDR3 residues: CASSQDPPGQGGKKLFF. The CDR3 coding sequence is TGCGCCAGCAGCCAAGACCCCCCGGGACAGGGAGGTAAAAAACTGTTTTTT.